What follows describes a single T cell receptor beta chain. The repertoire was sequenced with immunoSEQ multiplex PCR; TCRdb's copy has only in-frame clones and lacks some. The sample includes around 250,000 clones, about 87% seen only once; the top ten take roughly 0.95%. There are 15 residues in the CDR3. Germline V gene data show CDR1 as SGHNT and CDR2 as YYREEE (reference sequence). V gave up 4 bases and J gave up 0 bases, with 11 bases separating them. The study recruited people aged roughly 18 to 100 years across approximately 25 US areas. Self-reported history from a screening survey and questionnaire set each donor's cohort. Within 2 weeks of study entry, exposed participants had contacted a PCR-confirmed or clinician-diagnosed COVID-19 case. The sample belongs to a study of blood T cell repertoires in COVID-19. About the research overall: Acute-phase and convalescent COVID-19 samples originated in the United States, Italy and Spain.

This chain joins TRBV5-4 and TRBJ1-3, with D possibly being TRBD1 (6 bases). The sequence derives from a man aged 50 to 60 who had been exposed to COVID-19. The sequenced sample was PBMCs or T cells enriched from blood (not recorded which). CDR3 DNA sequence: TGTGCCAGCAGCCGACAGGCAATCTCTGGAAACACCATATATTTT. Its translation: CASSRQAISGNTIYF.